This is a list of T cell receptor beta chains from one sample in a study of blood T cell repertoires in COVID-19. This table comes from immunoSEQ multiplex PCR, and its TCRdb copy is limited to in-frame clones, with some not included. Here the sample spans over 85,000 clones, roughly 80% being singletons. The specimen sequenced was peripheral blood. These TCRs come from a man over 45 with acute or convalescent COVID-19. CDR3s include the opening cysteine and the closing phenylalanine or tryptophan. Each record gives: clone size, D gene, V gene, J gene, CDR3 DNA, CDR3 protein. The D gene is left open where the match is weak. For some rows the clone size is stated as once, few or many, or as a class when expanded; others skip it.

clone_size: -; d_call: -; v_call: TRBV7-2; j_call: TRBJ1-5; cdr3_nt: TGTGCCAGCAGCTTAGCGGTAAAGGGGAATCAGCCCCAGCATTTT; cdr3_aa: CASSLAVKGNQPQHF
clone_size: once; d_call: TRBD1; v_call: TRBV6-5; j_call: TRBJ1-4; cdr3_nt: TGTGCCAGCAGCGGGACAGGGTTGGTAGAAAAACTGTTTTTT; cdr3_aa: CASSGTGLVEKLFF
clone_size: once; d_call: TRBD1; v_call: TRBV7-8; j_call: TRBJ2-7; cdr3_nt: TGTGCCAGCAGCTCTGACCTAACGGGACAGAACTTCTACGAGCAGTACTTC; cdr3_aa: CASSSDLTGQNFYEQYF
clone_size: once; d_call: -; v_call: TRBV24-1; j_call: TRBJ2-1; cdr3_nt: TGTGCCACCAGTGACCCCGGACTATTCAATGAGCAGTTCTTC; cdr3_aa: CATSDPGLFNEQFF
clone_size: -; d_call: TRBD2; v_call: TRBV5-4; j_call: TRBJ2-3; cdr3_nt: TGTGCCAGCAGCGGAAGACTAGCGGGCCTCACAGATACGCAGTATTTT; cdr3_aa: CASSGRLAGLTDTQYF
clone_size: -; d_call: -; v_call: TRBV7-2; j_call: TRBJ2-2; cdr3_nt: TGTGCCAGCAGCCGTCTGCAGGGCTTAAACACCGGGGAGCTGTTTTTT; cdr3_aa: CASSRLQGLNTGELFF
clone_size: few; d_call: -; v_call: TRBV9; j_call: TRBJ1-2; cdr3_nt: TGTGCCAGCAGCGTAGGCAGGGTCCCTCCTGGCTACACCTTC; cdr3_aa: CASSVGRVPPGYTF
clone_size: -; d_call: -; v_call: TRBV28; j_call: TRBJ2-7; cdr3_nt: TGTGCCAGCAGTTCCCCCCGTTTGACACCCTCCTACGAGCAGTACTTC; cdr3_aa: CASSSPRLTPSYEQYF
clone_size: -; d_call: TRBD1; v_call: TRBV27; j_call: TRBJ2-5; cdr3_nt: TGTGCCAGCACCTCAACACAGGGGCCCCAAGAGACCCAGTACTTC; cdr3_aa: CASTSTQGPQETQYF
clone_size: -; d_call: TRBD1; v_call: TRBV4-1; j_call: TRBJ2-7; cdr3_nt: TGCGCCAGCAGCCAAATCCCGACAGGGGTAGGCGAGCAGTACTTC; cdr3_aa: CASSQIPTGVGEQYF
clone_size: -; d_call: -; v_call: TRBV2; j_call: TRBJ2-5; cdr3_nt: TGTGCCAGCATGGAGCAAGAGACCCAGTACTTC; cdr3_aa: CASMEQETQYF
clone_size: -; d_call: -; v_call: TRBV27; j_call: TRBJ2-7; cdr3_nt: TGTGCCAGCAGCCTCTCCTACGAGCAGTACTTC; cdr3_aa: CASSLSYEQYF
clone_size: -; d_call: -; v_call: TRBV7-2; j_call: TRBJ2-1; cdr3_nt: TGTGCCAGCAGCTGGAAGGGGACTGGAAACAATGAGCAGTTCTTC; cdr3_aa: CASSWKGTGNNEQFF
clone_size: -; d_call: -; v_call: TRBV4-1; j_call: TRBJ2-5; cdr3_nt: TGCGCCAGCAGCCAAGAGAACAGTGAGACCCAGTACTTC; cdr3_aa: CASSQENSETQYF
clone_size: -; d_call: -; v_call: TRBV28; j_call: TRBJ1-6; cdr3_nt: TGTGCCAGCAGCTTGACACCCGCTAATTCACCCCTCCACTTT; cdr3_aa: CASSLTPANSPLHF
clone_size: -; d_call: TRBD1; v_call: TRBV6-5; j_call: TRBJ2-2; cdr3_nt: TGTGCCAGCAGAACAGGGGGTTGGACCGGGGAGCTGTTTTTT; cdr3_aa: CASRTGGWTGELFF
clone_size: -; d_call: -; v_call: TRBV5-1; j_call: TRBJ1-1; cdr3_nt: TGCGCCAGCAGCTTGGGTGAGGGTGAGGCTTTCTTT; cdr3_aa: CASSLGEGEAFF
clone_size: once; d_call: TRBD1; v_call: TRBV19; j_call: TRBJ2-3; cdr3_nt: TGTGCATCCAGGGGGCATAGTTCAGATACGCAGTATTTT; cdr3_aa: CASRGHSSDTQYF
clone_size: -; d_call: -; v_call: TRBV7-2; j_call: TRBJ1-1; cdr3_nt: TGTGCCAGCAGCCCCGACACTGAAGCTTTCTTT; cdr3_aa: CASSPDTEAFF
clone_size: -; d_call: -; v_call: TRBV24-1; j_call: TRBJ1-4; cdr3_nt: TGTGCCACCAGTGATTCCGGCGCGGGGCAGGGTTCGGAAAAACTGTTTTTT; cdr3_aa: CATSDSGAGQGSEKLFF
clone_size: -; d_call: TRBD2; v_call: TRBV19; j_call: TRBJ2-1; cdr3_nt: TGTGCCAGTAGAGTCCGCGGGAGCTCCTACAATGAGCAGTTCTTC; cdr3_aa: CASRVRGSSYNEQFF
clone_size: -; d_call: -; v_call: TRBV19; j_call: TRBJ2-5; cdr3_nt: TGTGCCAGTAGTGTTGCTGCACCGGGACAGGGACTAGGTTTAAAGGGGACCCAGTACTTC; cdr3_aa: CASSVAAPGQGLGLKGTQYF
clone_size: -; d_call: TRBD1; v_call: TRBV30; j_call: TRBJ2-2; cdr3_nt: TGTGCTCAAACGGGACAGGGGGCTTCCGGGGAGCTGTTTTTT; cdr3_aa: CAQTGQGASGELFF
clone_size: -; d_call: TRBD1; v_call: TRBV19; j_call: TRBJ1-5; cdr3_nt: TGTGCCAGTAGACGGGAGACAGGGGTTGGTAGCAATCAGCCCCAGCATTTT; cdr3_aa: CASRRETGVGSNQPQHF
clone_size: -; d_call: -; v_call: TRBV18; j_call: TRBJ2-7; cdr3_nt: TGTGCCAGCTCGAGGGACTCCAGCTCCTACGAGCAGTACTTC; cdr3_aa: CASSRDSSSYEQYF
clone_size: -; d_call: TRBD2; v_call: TRBV7-9; j_call: TRBJ2-7; cdr3_nt: TGTGCCAGCAGCTTAGCCGACTGGGGAGGGGAGCAGTACTTC; cdr3_aa: CASSLADWGGEQYF
clone_size: -; d_call: -; v_call: TRBV5-4; j_call: TRBJ1-6; cdr3_nt: TGTGCCAGCCGGGTCGGACAATACAATAATTCACCCCTCCACTTT; cdr3_aa: CASRVGQYNNSPLHF
clone_size: once; d_call: -; v_call: TRBV28; j_call: TRBJ2-6; cdr3_nt: TGTGCCAGCACCCCGACAGGTTGGTCTGGGGCCAACGTCCTGACTTTC; cdr3_aa: CASTPTGWSGANVLTF
clone_size: many; d_call: -; v_call: TRBV19; j_call: TRBJ1-2; cdr3_nt: TGTGCCAGTACCGGCCCAAACGAGGGCTATGGCTACACCTTC; cdr3_aa: CASTGPNEGYGYTF
clone_size: -; d_call: TRBD2; v_call: TRBV6-5; j_call: TRBJ2-7; cdr3_nt: TGTGCCAGCAGAGTAGCGGGATCGTCTTACGAGCAGTACTTC; cdr3_aa: CASRVAGSSYEQYF
clone_size: -; d_call: -; v_call: TRBV6-6; j_call: TRBJ1-4; cdr3_nt: TGTGCCAGCAGCCGACCCCGGCAGGGAGGCAATGAAAAACTGTTTTTT; cdr3_aa: CASSRPRQGGNEKLFF
clone_size: once; d_call: TRBD1; v_call: TRBV28; j_call: TRBJ1-3; cdr3_nt: TGTGCCAGCAGTTTATATTTCGGACAGGGGGCCGGCTCTGGAAACACCATATATTTT; cdr3_aa: CASSLYFGQGAGSGNTIYF
clone_size: -; d_call: TRBD2; v_call: TRBV2; j_call: TRBJ2-5; cdr3_nt: TGTGCCAGCGGACTAGCGGGAGCGGGGGGGGAGACCCAGTACTTC; cdr3_aa: CASGLAGAGGETQYF
clone_size: once; d_call: TRBD1; v_call: TRBV4-3; j_call: TRBJ2-5; cdr3_nt: TGCGCCAGCAGCCAAGGGACAGGGGGCCTTGAGACCCAGTACTTC; cdr3_aa: CASSQGTGGLETQYF
clone_size: -; d_call: TRBD1; v_call: TRBV19; j_call: TRBJ1-4; cdr3_nt: TGTGCCAGTAGTATGGGACAGCTCAATGAAAAACTGTTTTTT; cdr3_aa: CASSMGQLNEKLFF
clone_size: -; d_call: TRBD1; v_call: TRBV19; j_call: TRBJ1-2; cdr3_nt: TGTGCCAGTAGTAAGGGACAGACTGACCGGGGCTACACCTTC; cdr3_aa: CASSKGQTDRGYTF
clone_size: -; d_call: TRBD1; v_call: TRBV6-2/TRBV6-3; j_call: TRBJ2-7; cdr3_nt: TGTGCCAGCAGTCGCAGCCACCTTAGACAGGGGGCCTACGAGCAGTACTTC; cdr3_aa: CASSRSHLRQGAYEQYF
clone_size: -; d_call: TRBD2; v_call: TRBV7-3; j_call: TRBJ2-1; cdr3_nt: TGTGCCAGCAGCTCCCAGAGCGGGACTGATGAGCAGTTCTTC; cdr3_aa: CASSSQSGTDEQFF
clone_size: -; d_call: TRBD2; v_call: TRBV3-1/TRBV3-2; j_call: TRBJ2-5; cdr3_nt: TGTGCCAGCAGCCAAGATCCTAGCGGGGGGTCTGATGAGACCCAGTACTTC; cdr3_aa: CASSQDPSGGSDETQYF
clone_size: -; d_call: TRBD1; v_call: TRBV19; j_call: TRBJ2-1; cdr3_nt: TGTGCCAGTAGTAGTGTTGGACAGGGGGGCAGCTCCTACAATGAGCAGTTCTTC; cdr3_aa: CASSSVGQGGSSYNEQFF
clone_size: once; d_call: -; v_call: TRBV2; j_call: TRBJ1-1; cdr3_nt: TGTGCCAGCAGGTCCAGTGCGAACACTGAAGCTTTCTTT; cdr3_aa: CASRSSANTEAFF
clone_size: -; d_call: -; v_call: TRBV19; j_call: TRBJ2-7; cdr3_nt: TGTGCCAGTAGTATGACATACCGCTACGAGCAGTACTTC; cdr3_aa: CASSMTYRYEQYF
clone_size: -; d_call: -; v_call: TRBV12-5; j_call: TRBJ1-3; cdr3_nt: TGTGCTAGTGGACCCCTCGGGTCCGGAAACACCATATATTTT; cdr3_aa: CASGPLGSGNTIYF
clone_size: -; d_call: -; v_call: TRBV5-1; j_call: TRBJ2-3; cdr3_nt: TGCGCCAGCAGCTTAGGCGACGGGGGATACACAGATACGCAGTATTTT; cdr3_aa: CASSLGDGGYTDTQYF
clone_size: -; d_call: -; v_call: TRBV7-3; j_call: TRBJ2-3; cdr3_nt: TGTGCCAGCAGCCCTACCACAGATACGCAGTATTTT; cdr3_aa: CASSPTTDTQYF